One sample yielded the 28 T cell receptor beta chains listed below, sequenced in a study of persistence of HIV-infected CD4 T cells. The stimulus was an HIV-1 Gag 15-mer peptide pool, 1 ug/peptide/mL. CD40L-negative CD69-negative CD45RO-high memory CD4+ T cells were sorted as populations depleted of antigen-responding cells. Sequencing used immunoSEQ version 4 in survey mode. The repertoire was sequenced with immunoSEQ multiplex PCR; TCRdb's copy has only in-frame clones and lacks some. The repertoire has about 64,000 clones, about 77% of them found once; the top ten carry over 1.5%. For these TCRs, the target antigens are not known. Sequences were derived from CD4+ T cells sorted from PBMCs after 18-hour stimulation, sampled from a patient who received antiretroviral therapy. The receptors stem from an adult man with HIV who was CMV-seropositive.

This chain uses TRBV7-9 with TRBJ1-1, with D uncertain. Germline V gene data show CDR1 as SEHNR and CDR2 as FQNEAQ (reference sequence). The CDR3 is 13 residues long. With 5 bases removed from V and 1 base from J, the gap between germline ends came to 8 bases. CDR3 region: CASSLQSNTEAFF. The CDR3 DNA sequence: TGTGCCAGCAGCCTACAGTCGAACACTGAAGCTTTCTTT.

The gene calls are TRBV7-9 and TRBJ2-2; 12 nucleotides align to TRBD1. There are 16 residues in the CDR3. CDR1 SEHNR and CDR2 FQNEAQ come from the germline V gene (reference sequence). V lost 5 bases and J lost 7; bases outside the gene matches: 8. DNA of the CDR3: TGTGCCAGCAGCCTAGGGACAGGGGGCATTGACGGGGAGCTGTTTTTT. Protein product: CASSLGTGGIDGELFF.

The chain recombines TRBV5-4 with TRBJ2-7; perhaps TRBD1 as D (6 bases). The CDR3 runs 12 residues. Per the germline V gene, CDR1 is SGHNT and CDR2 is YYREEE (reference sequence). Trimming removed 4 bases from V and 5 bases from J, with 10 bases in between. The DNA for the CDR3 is TGTGCCAGCAGCGCAACAGGGAACGAGCAGTACTTC. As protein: CASSATGNEQYF.

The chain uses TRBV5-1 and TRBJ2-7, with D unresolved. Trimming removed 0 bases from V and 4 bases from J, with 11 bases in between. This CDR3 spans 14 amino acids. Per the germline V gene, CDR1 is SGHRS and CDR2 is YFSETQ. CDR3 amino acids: CASSLAPSLYEQYF. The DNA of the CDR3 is TGCGCCAGCAGCTTGGCCCCCAGTTTGTACGAGCAGTACTTC.

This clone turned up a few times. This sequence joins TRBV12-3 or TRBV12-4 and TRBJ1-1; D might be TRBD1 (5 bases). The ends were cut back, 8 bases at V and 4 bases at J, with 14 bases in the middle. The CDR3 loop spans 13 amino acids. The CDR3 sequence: CASRVGVGTEAFF. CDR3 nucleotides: TGTGCCAGCCGAGTGGGGGTGGGCACTGAAGCTTTCTTT.

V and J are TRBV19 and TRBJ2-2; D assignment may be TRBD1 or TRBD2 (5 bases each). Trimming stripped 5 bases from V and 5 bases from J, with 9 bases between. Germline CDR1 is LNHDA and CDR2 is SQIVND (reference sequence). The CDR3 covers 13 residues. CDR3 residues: CASSLGTTGELFF. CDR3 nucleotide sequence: TGTGCCAGTAGTTTAGGGACGACCGGGGAGCTGTTTTTT.

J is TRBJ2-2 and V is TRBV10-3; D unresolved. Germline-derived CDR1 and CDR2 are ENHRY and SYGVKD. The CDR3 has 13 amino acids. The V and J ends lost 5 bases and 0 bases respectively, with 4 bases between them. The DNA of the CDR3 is TGTGCCATCAGTAGATCGAACACCGGGGAGCTGTTTTTT. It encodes CAISRSNTGELFF.

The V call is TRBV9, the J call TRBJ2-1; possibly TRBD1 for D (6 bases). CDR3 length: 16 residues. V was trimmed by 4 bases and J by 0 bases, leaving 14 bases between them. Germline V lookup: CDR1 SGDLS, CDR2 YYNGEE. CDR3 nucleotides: TGTGCCAGCAGCCCTTCGACAGGCCTCTCCTACAATGAGCAGTTCTTC. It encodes CASSPSTGLSYNEQFF. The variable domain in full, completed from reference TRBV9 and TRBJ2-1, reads DSGVTQTPKHLITATGQRVTLRCSPRSGDLSVYWYQQSLDQGLQFLIQYYNGEERAKGNILERFSAQQFPDLHSELNLSSLELGDSALYFCASSPSTGLSYNEQFFGPGTRLTVL.

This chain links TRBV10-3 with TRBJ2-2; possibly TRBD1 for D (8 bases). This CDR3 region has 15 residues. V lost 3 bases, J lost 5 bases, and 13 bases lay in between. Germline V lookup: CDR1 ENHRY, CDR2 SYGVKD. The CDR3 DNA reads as TGTGCCATCAGTGAACAACAGGGGGGGACCGGGGAGCTGTTTTTT. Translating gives CAISEQQGGTGELFF.

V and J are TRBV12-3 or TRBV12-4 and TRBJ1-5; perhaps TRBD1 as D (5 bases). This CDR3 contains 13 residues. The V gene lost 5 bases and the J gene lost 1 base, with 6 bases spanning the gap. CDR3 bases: TGTGCCAGCAGTCGACAGAGCAATCAGCCCCAGCATTTT. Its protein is CASSRQSNQPQHF.

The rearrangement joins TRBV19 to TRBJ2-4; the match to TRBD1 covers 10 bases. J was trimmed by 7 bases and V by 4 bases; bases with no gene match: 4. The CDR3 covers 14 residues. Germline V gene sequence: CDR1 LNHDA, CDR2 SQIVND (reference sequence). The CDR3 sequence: CASSTGTGANIQYF. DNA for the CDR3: TGTGCCAGTAGTACCGGGACAGGGGCGAACATTCAGTACTTC.

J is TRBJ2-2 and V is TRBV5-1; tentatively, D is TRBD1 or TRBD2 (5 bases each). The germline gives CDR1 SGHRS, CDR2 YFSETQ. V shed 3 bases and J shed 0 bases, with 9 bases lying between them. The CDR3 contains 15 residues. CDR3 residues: CASSWDPTNTGELFF. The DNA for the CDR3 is TGCGCCAGCAGCTGGGACCCAACGAACACCGGGGAGCTGTTTTTT.

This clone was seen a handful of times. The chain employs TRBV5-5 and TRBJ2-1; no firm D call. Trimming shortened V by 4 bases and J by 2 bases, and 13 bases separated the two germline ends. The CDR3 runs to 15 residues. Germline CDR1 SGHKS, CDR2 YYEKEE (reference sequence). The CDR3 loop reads CASSPTTTPYNEQFF. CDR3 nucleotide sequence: TGTGCCAGCAGCCCCACCACGACGCCCTACAATGAGCAGTTCTTC.

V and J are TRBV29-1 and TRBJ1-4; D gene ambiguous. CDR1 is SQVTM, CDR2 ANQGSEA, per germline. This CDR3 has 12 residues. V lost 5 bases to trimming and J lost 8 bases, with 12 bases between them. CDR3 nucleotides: TGCAGCGTTCGAGTGGGGAGAGAAAAACTGTTTTTT. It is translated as CSVRVGREKLFF.

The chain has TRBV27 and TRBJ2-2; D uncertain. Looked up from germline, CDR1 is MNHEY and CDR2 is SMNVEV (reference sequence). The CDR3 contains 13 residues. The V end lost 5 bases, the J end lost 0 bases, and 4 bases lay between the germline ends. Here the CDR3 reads CASSIANTGELFF. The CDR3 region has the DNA TGTGCCAGCAGTATCGCGAACACCGGGGAGCTGTTTTTT.

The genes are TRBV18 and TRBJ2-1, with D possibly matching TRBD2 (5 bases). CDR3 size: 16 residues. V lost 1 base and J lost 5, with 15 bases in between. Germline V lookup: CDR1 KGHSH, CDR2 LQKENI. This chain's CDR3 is CASSPLVQAGDNEQFF. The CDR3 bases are TGTGCCAGCTCACCACTGGTCCAGGCCGGGGACAATGAGCAGTTCTTC.

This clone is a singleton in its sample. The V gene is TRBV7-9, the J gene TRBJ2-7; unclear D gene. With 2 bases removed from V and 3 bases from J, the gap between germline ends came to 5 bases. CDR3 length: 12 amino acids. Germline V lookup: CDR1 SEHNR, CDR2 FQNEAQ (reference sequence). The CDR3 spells CASSLQLYEQYF. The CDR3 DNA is TGTGCCAGCAGCTTACAGCTCTACGAGCAGTACTTC.

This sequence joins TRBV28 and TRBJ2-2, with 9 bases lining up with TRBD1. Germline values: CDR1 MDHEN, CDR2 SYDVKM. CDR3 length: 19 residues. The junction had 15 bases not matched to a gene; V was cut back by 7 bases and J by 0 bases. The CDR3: CASIGLVTGGLANTGELFF. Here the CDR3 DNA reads TGTGCCAGCATCGGATTGGTTACAGGGGGCCTCGCGAACACCGGGGAGCTGTTTTTT. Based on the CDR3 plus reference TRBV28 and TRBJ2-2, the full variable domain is DVKVTQSSRYLVKRTGEKVFLECVQDMDHENMFWYRQDPGLGLRLIYFSYDVKMKEKGDIPEGYSVSREKKERFSLILESASTNQTSMYLCASIGLVTGGLANTGELFFGEGSRLTVL.

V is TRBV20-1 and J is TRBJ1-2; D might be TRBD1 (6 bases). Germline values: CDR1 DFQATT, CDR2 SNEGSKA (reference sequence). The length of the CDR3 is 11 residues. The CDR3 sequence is CNLQGGYGYTF. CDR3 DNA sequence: TGCAACCTACAGGGTGGCTATGGCTACACCTTC.

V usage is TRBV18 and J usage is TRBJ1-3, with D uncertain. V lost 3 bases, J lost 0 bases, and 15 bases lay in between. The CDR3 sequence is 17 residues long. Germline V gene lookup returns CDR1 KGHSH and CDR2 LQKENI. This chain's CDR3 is CASSPPADSSSGNTIYF. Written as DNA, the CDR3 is TGTGCCAGCTCACCCCCAGCGGACTCCTCCTCTGGAAACACCATATATTTT.

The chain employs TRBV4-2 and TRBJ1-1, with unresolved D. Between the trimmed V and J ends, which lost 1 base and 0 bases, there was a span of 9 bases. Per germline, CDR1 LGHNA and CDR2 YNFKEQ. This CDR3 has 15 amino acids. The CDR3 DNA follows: TGTGCCAGCAGCCAAGTCGGGCGGATGAACACTGAAGCTTTCTTT. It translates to CASSQVGRMNTEAFF.

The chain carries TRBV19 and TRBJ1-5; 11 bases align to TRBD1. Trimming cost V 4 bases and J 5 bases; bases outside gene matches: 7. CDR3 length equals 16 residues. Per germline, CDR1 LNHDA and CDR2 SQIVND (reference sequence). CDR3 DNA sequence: TGTGCCAGTAGTACCCCGGACAGGGGGCCTTATCAGCCCCAGCATTTT. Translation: CASSTPDRGPYQPQHF.

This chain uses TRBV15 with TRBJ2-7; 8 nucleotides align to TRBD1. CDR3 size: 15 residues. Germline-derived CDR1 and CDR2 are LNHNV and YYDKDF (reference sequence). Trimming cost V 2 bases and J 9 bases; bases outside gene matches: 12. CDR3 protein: CATSRHTGQAQGQYF. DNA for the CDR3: TGTGCCACCAGCAGACACACGGGACAGGCGCAGGGGCAGTACTTC.

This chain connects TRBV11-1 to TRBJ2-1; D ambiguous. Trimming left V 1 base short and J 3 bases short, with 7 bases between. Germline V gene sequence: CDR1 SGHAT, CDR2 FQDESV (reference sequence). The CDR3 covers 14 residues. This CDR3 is CASSLERVYNEQFF. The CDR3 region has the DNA TGTGCCAGCAGCTTAGAGAGAGTCTACAATGAGCAGTTCTTC.

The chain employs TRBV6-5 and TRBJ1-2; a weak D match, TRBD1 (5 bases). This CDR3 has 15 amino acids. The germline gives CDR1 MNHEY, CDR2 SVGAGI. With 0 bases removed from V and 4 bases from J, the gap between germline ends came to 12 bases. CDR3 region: CASSYSRQQSYGYTF. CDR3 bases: TGTGCCAGCAGTTACTCGCGACAGCAATCCTATGGCTACACCTTC.

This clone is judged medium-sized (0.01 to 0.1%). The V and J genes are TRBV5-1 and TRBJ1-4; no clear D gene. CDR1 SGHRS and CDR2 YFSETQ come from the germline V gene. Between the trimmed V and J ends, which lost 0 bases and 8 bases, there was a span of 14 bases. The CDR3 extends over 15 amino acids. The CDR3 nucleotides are TGCGCCAGCAGCTTGGGGACCGGGGTAGTAGAAAAACTGTTTTTT. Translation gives CASSLGTGVVEKLFF.

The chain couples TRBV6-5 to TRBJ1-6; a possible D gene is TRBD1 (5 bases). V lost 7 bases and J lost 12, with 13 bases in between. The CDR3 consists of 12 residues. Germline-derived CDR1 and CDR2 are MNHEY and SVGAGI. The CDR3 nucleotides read TGTGCCAGCAAGAGGAATCAGGGACCCCTCCACTTT. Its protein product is CASKRNQGPLHF.

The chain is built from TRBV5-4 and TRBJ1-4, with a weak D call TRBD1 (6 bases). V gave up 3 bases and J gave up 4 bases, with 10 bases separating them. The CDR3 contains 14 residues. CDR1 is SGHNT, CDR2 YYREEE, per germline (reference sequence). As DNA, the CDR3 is TGTGCCAGCAGCTCTGACAGGAGTAATGAAAAACTGTTTTTT. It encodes CASSSDRSNEKLFF.